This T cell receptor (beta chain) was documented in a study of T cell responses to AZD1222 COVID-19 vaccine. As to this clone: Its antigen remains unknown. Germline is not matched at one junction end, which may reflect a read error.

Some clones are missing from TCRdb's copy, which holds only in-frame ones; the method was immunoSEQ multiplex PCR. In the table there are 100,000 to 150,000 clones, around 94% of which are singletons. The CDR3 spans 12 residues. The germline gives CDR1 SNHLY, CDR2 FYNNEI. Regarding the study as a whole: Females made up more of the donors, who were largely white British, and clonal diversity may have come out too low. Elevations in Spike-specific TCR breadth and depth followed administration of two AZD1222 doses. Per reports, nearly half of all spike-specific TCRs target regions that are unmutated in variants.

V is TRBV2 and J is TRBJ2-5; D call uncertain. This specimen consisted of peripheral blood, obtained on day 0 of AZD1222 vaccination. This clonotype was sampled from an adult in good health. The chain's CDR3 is CASSPPSLPLNF. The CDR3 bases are TGTGCCAGCAGTCCCCCAAGTTTACCCCTGAACTTC.